The rows below give T cell receptor beta chains drawn from one sample of a study of CD8+CD57+ T cells in acquired aplastic anemia. TCRdb analysed the reads with MiXCR anew, one entry per CDR3 protein. The sample holds some 410,000 distinct CDR3 sequences, around 72% seen once. Sequencing was performed on sorted CD4+, CD8+, or CD8+CD57+ T cells (not recorded which) from PBMCs. The receptors stem from a human donor in good health, serving as a control. Both conserved end residues are part of each CDR3.

v_call: TRBV20-1; cdr3_aa: CSARGLRASWQGCTF
v_call: TRBV7-2; cdr3_aa: CASSLVWLAGGNEQFF
v_call: TRBV29-1; cdr3_aa: CSARTSGGDNEQFF
v_call: TRBV5-1; cdr3_aa: CASRFSATGANVLTF
v_call: TRBV6-2/TRBV6-3; cdr3_aa: CASSPNRLAGIETQYF
v_call: TRBV5-1; cdr3_aa: CASSLERGGLNVLTF
v_call: TRBV5-6; cdr3_aa: CASSLAGFNFNQPQHF
v_call: TRBV7-3; cdr3_aa: CASSLEGQPHHF
v_call: TRBV7-2; cdr3_aa: CASSPRGGRGATDTQYF
v_call: TRBV19; cdr3_aa: CASSINYGGAGAGNTIYF
v_call: TRBV6-4; cdr3_aa: CATSVTGTMNTEAFF
v_call: TRBV20-1; cdr3_aa: CSARDFQGGQAQYF
v_call: TRBV7-9; cdr3_aa: CASSSKTGQETQCF
v_call: TRBV2; cdr3_aa: CATSVDNRFYTF
v_call: TRBV14; cdr3_aa: CASSRDILYEQYFF
v_call: TRBV7-9; cdr3_aa: CASSLGWAHNEQFF
v_call: TRBV20-1; cdr3_aa: CSARGSAGYTF
v_call: TRBV13; cdr3_aa: CASSQRSTDTQYF
v_call: TRBV19; cdr3_aa: CASSRRDRAYEQYF
v_call: TRBV2; cdr3_aa: CASRDPGAGGNQPQHF
v_call: TRBV11-2; cdr3_aa: CASSFERNQPQHF
v_call: TRBV10-3; cdr3_aa: CASSDAGSTGANTGELFF
v_call: TRBV24-1; cdr3_aa: CASSDVAGEAFREYF
v_call: TRBV7-6; cdr3_aa: CASANGGGGGREPQYF
v_call: TRBV10-3; cdr3_aa: CAIEKESGYGYTF
v_call: TRBV15; cdr3_aa: CATSSYSGLYAPDTQYF
v_call: TRBV5-4; cdr3_aa: CASSLSVVWRGDSTDTQYF
v_call: TRBV7-2; cdr3_aa: CASSSKGGDQPKQYF
v_call: TRBV19; cdr3_aa: CASSIDAGTPSETQYF
v_call: TRBV27; cdr3_aa: CASSFVSDRGGTNNEQFF
v_call: TRBV30; cdr3_aa: CAWSVGGTGANVLTF
v_call: TRBV27; cdr3_aa: CASSSAAGPQVDTQYF
v_call: TRBV25-1; cdr3_aa: CASSERVGSDGYTF
v_call: TRBV10-3; cdr3_aa: CASSEPAFPYNEQFF
v_call: TRBV5-6; cdr3_aa: CASSPGQGELFF
v_call: TRBV5-1; cdr3_aa: CASSARREGSYEQYF